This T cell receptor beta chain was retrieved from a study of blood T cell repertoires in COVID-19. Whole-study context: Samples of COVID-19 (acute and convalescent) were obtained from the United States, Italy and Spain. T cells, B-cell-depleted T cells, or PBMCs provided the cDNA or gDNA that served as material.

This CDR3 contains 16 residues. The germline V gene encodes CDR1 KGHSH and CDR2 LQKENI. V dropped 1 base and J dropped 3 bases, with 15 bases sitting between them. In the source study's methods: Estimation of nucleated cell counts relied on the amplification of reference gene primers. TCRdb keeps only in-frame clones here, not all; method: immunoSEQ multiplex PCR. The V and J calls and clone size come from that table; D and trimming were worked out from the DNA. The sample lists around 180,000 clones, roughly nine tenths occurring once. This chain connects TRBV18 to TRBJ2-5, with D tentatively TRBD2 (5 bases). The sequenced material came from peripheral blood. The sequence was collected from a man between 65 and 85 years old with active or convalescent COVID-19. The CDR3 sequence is CASSPRTGNDEETQYF. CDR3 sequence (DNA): TGTGCCAGCTCACCACGGACGGGGAACGACGAAGAGACCCAGTACTTC.